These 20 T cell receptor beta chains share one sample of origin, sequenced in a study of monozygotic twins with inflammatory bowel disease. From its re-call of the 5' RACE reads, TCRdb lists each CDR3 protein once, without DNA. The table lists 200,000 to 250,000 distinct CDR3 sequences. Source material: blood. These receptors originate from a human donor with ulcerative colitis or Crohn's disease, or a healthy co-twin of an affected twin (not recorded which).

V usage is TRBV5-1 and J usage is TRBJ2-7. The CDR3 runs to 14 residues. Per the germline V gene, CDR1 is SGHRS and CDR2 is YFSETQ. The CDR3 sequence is CASSSGQEAYEQYF. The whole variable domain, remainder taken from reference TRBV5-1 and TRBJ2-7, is KAGVTQTPRYLIKTRGQQVTLSCSPISGHRSVSWYQQTPGQGLQFLFEYFSETQRNKGNFPGRFSGRQFSNSRSEMNVSTLELGDSALYLCASSSGQEAYEQYFGPGTRLTVT.

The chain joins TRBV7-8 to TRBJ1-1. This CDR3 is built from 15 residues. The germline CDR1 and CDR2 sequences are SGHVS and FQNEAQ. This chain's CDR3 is CASSLAGAQITEAFF.

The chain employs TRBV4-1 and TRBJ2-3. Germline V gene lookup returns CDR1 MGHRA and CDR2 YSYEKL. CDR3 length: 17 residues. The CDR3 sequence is CASSQAYIRVAQDTQYF.

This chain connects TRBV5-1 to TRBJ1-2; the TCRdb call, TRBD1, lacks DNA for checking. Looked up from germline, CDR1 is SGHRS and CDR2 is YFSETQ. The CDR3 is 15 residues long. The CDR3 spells CASSTGERANYGYTF.

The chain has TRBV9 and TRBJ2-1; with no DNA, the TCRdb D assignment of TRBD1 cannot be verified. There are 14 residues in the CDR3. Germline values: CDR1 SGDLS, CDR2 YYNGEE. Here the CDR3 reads CASVETGNYNEQFF.

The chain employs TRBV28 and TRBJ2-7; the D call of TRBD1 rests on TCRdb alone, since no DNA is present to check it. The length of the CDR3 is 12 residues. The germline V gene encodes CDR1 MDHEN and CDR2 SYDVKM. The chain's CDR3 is CASRRTPQPQYF. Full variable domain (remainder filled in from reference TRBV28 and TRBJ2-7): DVKVTQSSRYLVKRTGEKVFLECVQDMDHENMFWYRQDPGLGLRLIYFSYDVKMKEKGDIPEGYSVSREKKERFSLILESASTNQTSMYLCASRRTPQPQYFGPGTRLTVT.

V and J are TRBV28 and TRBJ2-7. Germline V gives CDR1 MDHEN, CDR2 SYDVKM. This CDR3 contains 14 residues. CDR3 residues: CASSSSTSSYEQYF.

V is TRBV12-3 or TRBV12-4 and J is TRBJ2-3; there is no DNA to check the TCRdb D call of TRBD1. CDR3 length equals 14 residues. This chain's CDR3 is CASSSARAADTQYF.

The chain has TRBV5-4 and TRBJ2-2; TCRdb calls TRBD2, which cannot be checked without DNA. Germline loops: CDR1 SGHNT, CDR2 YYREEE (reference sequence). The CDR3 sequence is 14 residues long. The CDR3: CASRSLAGSGELFF.

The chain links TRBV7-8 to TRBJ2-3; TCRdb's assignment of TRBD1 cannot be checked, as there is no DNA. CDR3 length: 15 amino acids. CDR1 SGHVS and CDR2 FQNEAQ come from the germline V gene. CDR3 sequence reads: CASRSGTVITDTQYF. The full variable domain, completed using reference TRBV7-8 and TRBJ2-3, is GAGVSQSPRYKVAKRGQDVALRCDPISGHVSLFWYQQALGQGPEFLTYFQNEAQLDKSGLPSDRFFAERPEGSVSTLKIQRTQQEDSAVYLCASRSGTVITDTQYFGPGTRLTVL.

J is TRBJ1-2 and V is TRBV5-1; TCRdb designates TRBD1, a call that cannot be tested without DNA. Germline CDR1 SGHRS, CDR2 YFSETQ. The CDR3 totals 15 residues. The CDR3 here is CASSPNAGVSGGYTF.

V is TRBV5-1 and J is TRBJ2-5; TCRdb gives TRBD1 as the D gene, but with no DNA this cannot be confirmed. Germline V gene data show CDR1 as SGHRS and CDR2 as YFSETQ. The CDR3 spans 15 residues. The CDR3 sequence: CASSRNPQGGETQYF.

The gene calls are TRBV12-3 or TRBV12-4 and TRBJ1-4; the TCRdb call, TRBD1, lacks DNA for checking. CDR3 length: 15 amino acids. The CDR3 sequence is CASRFTGLANEKLFF.

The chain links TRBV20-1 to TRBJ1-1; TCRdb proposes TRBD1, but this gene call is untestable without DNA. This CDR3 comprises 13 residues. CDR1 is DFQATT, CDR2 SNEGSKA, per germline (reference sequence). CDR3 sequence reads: CSAWDTLGTEAFF.

The CDR3 region is CASSQLTDSLYF. The J gene is TRBJ2-4, the V gene TRBV3-1; TCRdb designates TRBD1, a call that cannot be tested without DNA. This CDR3 spans 12 amino acids. The germline V gene has CDR1 LGHDT and CDR2 YNNKEL (reference sequence).

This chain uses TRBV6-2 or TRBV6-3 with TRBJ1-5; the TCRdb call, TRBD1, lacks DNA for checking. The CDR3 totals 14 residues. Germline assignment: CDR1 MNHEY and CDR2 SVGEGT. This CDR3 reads CASSEGQGAQPQHF.

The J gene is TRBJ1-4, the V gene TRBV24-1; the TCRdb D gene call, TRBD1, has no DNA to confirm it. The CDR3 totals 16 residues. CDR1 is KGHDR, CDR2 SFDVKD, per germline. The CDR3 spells CATSDSPRGAAQTLFF.

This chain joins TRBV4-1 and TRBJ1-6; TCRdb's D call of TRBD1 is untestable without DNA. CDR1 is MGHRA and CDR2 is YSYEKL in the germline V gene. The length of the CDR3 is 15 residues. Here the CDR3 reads CPSSPGQVPNSPLHF.

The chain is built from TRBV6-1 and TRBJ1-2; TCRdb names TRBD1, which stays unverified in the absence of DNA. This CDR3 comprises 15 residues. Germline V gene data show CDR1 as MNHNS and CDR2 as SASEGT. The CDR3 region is CASSAPGQGVPGYTF.

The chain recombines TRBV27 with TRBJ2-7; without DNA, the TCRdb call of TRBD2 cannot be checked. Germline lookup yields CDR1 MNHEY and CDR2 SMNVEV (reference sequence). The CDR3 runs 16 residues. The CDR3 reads CASSLWGSGGPYEQYF.